This T cell receptor (beta chain) derives from a study of blood T cell repertoires in COVID-19. Sequencing used immunoSEQ multiplex PCR; TCRdb keeps in-frame clones, though not all of them. The sample has hundreds of thousands of clones; about 91% are singletons. The CDR3 runs to 15 residues. Germline CDR1 and CDR2: SGHDT and YYEEEE. Between the trimmed V and J ends, which lost 4 bases and 0 bases, there was a span of 11 bases. The J gene is TRBJ2-1, the V gene TRBV5-6, with D unresolved. The source material was PBMCs or T cells enriched from blood (not recorded which). This receptor was identified in a woman between 40 and 50 years old who had recovered from COVID-19. The CDR3 sequence is CASSRDTFSYNEQFF. The CDR3, as DNA: TGTGCCAGCAGCCGAGACACGTTCTCCTACAATGAGCAGTTCTTC.